Following are 24 T cell receptor beta chains from one sample sequenced in a study of shared clonotypes between healthy human individuals. The naive CD8 population came from CD45RO-negative cells selected for CCR7, without terminally differentiated effector memory CD45RA+ cells. Profiling relied on immunoSEQ multiplex PCR, and the TCRdb table lists in-frame clones only, not all of them. Seen here are just over 2,000,000 clones, about 95% observed once, and the top ten hold about 1.1%. The sequenced sample was naive CD8+ T cells sorted from blood. All receptors come from a man aged 18 to 35 in good health.

With regard to this clone: This same CDR3 is encoded by further DNA sequences in the sample. The rearrangement joins TRBV19 to TRBJ2-2; D might be TRBD1 (6 bases). Per the germline V gene, CDR1 is LNHDA and CDR2 is SQIVND (reference sequence). The CDR3 has 15 residues. Deletions cut 1 base from V and 1 base from J, with 7 bases between. The CDR3 nucleotides are TGTGCCAGTAGTATAGCAGGGGTGAACACCGGGGAGCTGTTTTTT. Translated: CASSIAGVNTGELFF.

V and J are TRBV30 and TRBJ1-2; D remains unclear. The CDR3 contains 12 residues. V was trimmed by 2 bases and J by 8 bases, leaving 12 bases between them. CDR1 is GTSNPN, CDR2 SVGIG, per germline (reference sequence). CDR3 loop: CAWSPLYHGYTF. DNA of the CDR3: TGTGCCTGGAGTCCCCTGTATCACGGCTACACCTTC.

This chain uses TRBV6-1 with TRBJ2-7; TRBD1 might be the D (6 bases). Germline assignment: CDR1 MNHNS and CDR2 SASEGT. The V end was cut by 6 bases, the J end by 12 bases, with 12 bases between. The CDR3 extends over 10 amino acids. The CDR3 region is CASRDGTPYF. The CDR3, as DNA: TGTGCCAGCAGGGACGGGACACCGTACTTC.

The V and J genes are TRBV6-1 and TRBJ2-3; TRBD1 aligns across 7 bases. Germline trimming cut 5 bases from V and 0 bases from J; bases unmatched to any gene: 2. The CDR3 has 14 amino acids. Germline V CDR1 and CDR2: MNHNS, SASEGT. The CDR3 loop reads CASSSTGSTDTQYF. For the CDR3, the DNA is TGTGCCAGCAGTTCGACAGGGAGCACAGATACGCAGTATTTT.

This chain joins TRBV14 and TRBJ2-7; 9 nucleotides align to TRBD1. V gave up 7 bases and J gave up 6 bases; unmatched junction bases: 10. The CDR3 is 14 residues long. Germline CDR1 and CDR2: SGHDN and FVKESK. CDR3 in amino acids: CASTMTGTGSEQYF. CDR3 nucleotides: TGTGCCAGCACCATGACCGGGACAGGGAGCGAGCAGTACTTC. The variable domain in full, completed from reference TRBV14 and TRBJ2-7, reads EAGVTQFPSHSVIEKGQTVTLRCDPISGHDNLYWYRRVMGKEIKFLLHFVKESKQDESGMPNNRFLAERTGGTYSTLKVQPAELEDSGVYFCASTMTGTGSEQYFGPGTRLTVT.

Comments on this clone: The same CDR3 arises from other DNA sequences in this sample as well. The V and J genes are TRBV30 and TRBJ1-2; 9 bases map to TRBD1. The CDR3 has 12 residues. Trimming removed 1 base from V and 6 bases from J; junction bases left unmatched: 0. Germline CDR1 GTSNPN, CDR2 SVGIG (reference sequence). The CDR3 sequence: CAWSGDRDGYTF. In DNA, the CDR3 is TGTGCCTGGAGTGGGGACAGGGATGGCTACACCTTC.

The CDR3 DNA reads TGTGCCAGCACCCTGACAGGGGGGAGCAATCAGCCCCAGCATTTT. Encoded protein: CASTLTGGSNQPQHF. This chain links TRBV2 with TRBJ1-5; 9 bases fit TRBD1. From germline, CDR1 is SNHLY and CDR2 FYNNEI. V shed 7 bases and J 1 base; nucleotides not matched to a gene: 5. The CDR3 length is 15 residues.

The chain carries TRBV6-5 and TRBJ1-5, with TRBD1 as a possible D gene (6 bases). Germline V CDR1 and CDR2: MNHEY, SVGAGI. The CDR3 totals 13 residues. Trimming took 6 bases from V and 4 from J, leaving 10 bases between them. CDR3 sequence reads: CASSTGRNQPQHF. The CDR3 nucleotides are TGTGCCAGCAGCACAGGGAGGAATCAGCCCCAGCATTTT.

The gene calls are TRBV7-6 and TRBJ1-3; no clear D. Between the trimmed V and J ends, which lost 2 bases and 11 bases, there was a span of 7 bases. The CDR3 length is 11 residues. Germline-derived CDR1 and CDR2 are SGHVS and FNYEAQ. For the CDR3, the DNA is TGTGCCAGCAGCTTAAGTGGCGCCATATATTTT. Translated, it gives CASSLSGAIYF.

This clone was observed a single time. CDR3 in DNA: TGTGCCAGCAGCGCCGAGACGGATCTACAATTTAGCAATCAGCCCCAGCATTTT. It is translated as CASSAETDLQFSNQPQHF. V and J are TRBV7-8 and TRBJ1-5; D remains ambiguous. Germline values: CDR1 SGHVS, CDR2 FQNEAQ. The germline V and J ends were trimmed by 5 bases and 0 bases, with 20 bases remaining between them. The CDR3 spans 18 residues.

This clone appeared once. The chain couples TRBV5-1 to TRBJ2-1, with 8 positions matching TRBD1. V lost 6 bases to trimming and J lost 5 bases; unmatched junction nucleotides: 13. The CDR3 consists of 16 residues. Germline V CDR1 and CDR2: SGHRS, YFSETQ. The CDR3 is CASNPLAGGFDNEQFF. The CDR3 DNA reads as TGCGCCAGCAACCCCCTGGCAGGGGGCTTCGACAATGAGCAGTTCTTC.

The V and J genes are TRBV27 and TRBJ2-5; D remains ambiguous. Germline V lookup: CDR1 MNHEY, CDR2 SMNVEV (reference sequence). This CDR3 contains 13 residues. Trimming cost V 2 bases and J 7 bases, with 11 bases left between them. Written as DNA, the CDR3 is TGTGCCAGCAGTTTACAGGCGGACGCGACCCAGTACTTC. Residues: CASSLQADATQYF.

V usage is TRBV10-1 and J usage is TRBJ1-5; a possible D gene is TRBD1 (6 bases). V dropped 2 bases and J dropped 11 bases, with 13 bases sitting between them. The CDR3 is made up of 13 amino acids. Germline assignment: CDR1 WNHNN and CDR2 SYGVQD (reference sequence). CDR3 sequence: CASSEGSGATQHF. CDR3 DNA sequence: TGCGCCAGCAGTGAGGGTTCGGGGGCTACCCAGCATTTT.

J is TRBJ2-1 and V is TRBV4-3, with D tentatively TRBD2 (5 bases). The V gene lost 3 bases and the J gene lost 5 bases, with 14 bases spanning the gap. Germline loops: CDR1 LGHNA, CDR2 YSLEER. The CDR3 has 15 residues. CDR3 sequence reads: CASSQGIGNDNEQFF. CDR3 DNA sequence: TGCGCCAGCAGCCAGGGGATCGGGAACGACAATGAGCAGTTCTTC.

V and J are TRBV6-1 and TRBJ2-1; D is ambiguous. CDR3 length: 13 residues. V dropped 3 bases and J dropped 4 bases, with 7 bases sitting between them. Germline CDR1 MNHNS, CDR2 SASEGT. The CDR3 bases are TGTGCCAGCAGTGATTGGAATTACAATGAGCAGTTCTTC. Amino acid sequence: CASSDWNYNEQFF.

The chain has TRBV5-1 and TRBJ2-2; 7 bases are a match to TRBD2. The CDR3 extends over 18 amino acids. The junction had 17 bases not matched to a gene; V was cut back by 4 bases and J by 5 bases. Germline V gives CDR1 SGHRS, CDR2 YFSETQ. The CDR3 sequence is CASSLGPSGEHLTGELFF. The CDR3 DNA sequence: TGCGCCAGCAGCCTTGGCCCTAGCGGAGAACACCTAACCGGGGAGCTGTTTTTT. Using reference TRBV5-1 and TRBJ2-2 for the parts outside the CDR3, the full variable domain is KAGVTQTPRYLIKTRGQQVTLSCSPISGHRSVSWYQQTPGQGLQFLFEYFSETQRNKGNFPGRFSGRQFSNSRSEMNVSTLELGDSALYLCASSLGPSGEHLTGELFFGEGSRLTVL.

Turning to this clone: Relative to the germline gene, one junction end is altered; a read error may explain this. Distinct nucleotide sequences in the sample also encode this CDR3. The chain couples TRBV7-9 to TRBJ1-6; D uncertain. This CDR3 region has 12 residues. CDR1 SEHNR and CDR2 FQNEAQ come from the germline V gene (reference sequence). The CDR3 region has the DNA TGTGCCAGCGGTCAAGATAACTCACCCCTCCACTTT. Translation gives CASGQDNSPLHF.

Details on this clone: Other nucleotide sequences from this sample produce the same CDR3. The rearrangement links TRBV30 to TRBJ2-6; D is possibly TRBD1 (6 bases). Trimming took 5 bases from V and 0 from J, leaving 8 bases between them. The CDR3 has 14 residues. Germline assignment: CDR1 GTSNPN and CDR2 SVGIG (reference sequence). CDR3 in amino acids: CAWEQGSGANVLTF. The CDR3, as DNA: TGTGCCTGGGAACAGGGCTCTGGGGCCAACGTCCTGACTTTC. Drawing the rest from reference TRBV30 and TRBJ2-6, the complete variable domain is SQTIHQWPATLVQPVGSPLSLECTVEGTSNPNLYWYRQAAGRGLQLLFYSVGIGQISSEVPQNLSASRPQDRQFILSSKKLLLSDSGFYLCAWEQGSGANVLTFGAGSRLTVL.

J is TRBJ2-3 and V is TRBV9, with 8 bases that match TRBD1. The germline CDR1 and CDR2 sequences are SGDLS and YYNGEE. After removal of 3 bases from V and 5 bases from J, the junction contained 11 bases not matched to a gene. This CDR3 comprises 16 residues. The CDR3 sequence is CASSGQGRGGGDTQYF. The CDR3 nucleotides read TGTGCCAGCAGCGGACAGGGGAGAGGTGGTGGAGATACGCAGTATTTT.

This rearrangement joins TRBV30 to TRBJ2-7; TRBD2 aligns across 7 bases. The CDR3 loop spans 13 amino acids. Trimming removed 5 bases from V and 7 bases from J; junction bases left unmatched: 11. CDR1 is GTSNPN and CDR2 is SVGIG in the germline V gene (reference sequence). The CDR3 region has the DNA TGTGCCTGGCAGATAGGCGGGAGTTGGGAGCAGTACTTC. This sequence encodes CAWQIGGSWEQYF.

The rearrangement uses TRBV19 and TRBJ2-7; 9 bases line up with TRBD1. V lost 4 bases and J lost 5; bases outside the gene matches: 6. Germline CDR1 LNHDA, CDR2 SQIVND (reference sequence). The CDR3 extends over 14 amino acids. As DNA, the CDR3 is TGTGCCAGTAGTAGGACAGGGGTTGGCAACGAGCAGTACTTC. It encodes CASSRTGVGNEQYF. Variable domain in full (rest from reference TRBV19 and TRBJ2-7): DGGITQSPKYLFRKEGQNVTLSCEQNLNHDAMYWYRQDPGQGLRLIYYSQIVNDFQKGDIAEGYSVSREKKESFPLTVTSAQKNPTAFYLCASSRTGVGNEQYFGPGTRLTVT.

The genes are TRBV27 and TRBJ2-3; the match to TRBD2 covers 11 bases. Germline-derived CDR1 and CDR2 are MNHEY and SMNVEV (reference sequence). The CDR3 spans 13 residues. The junction had 1 base not matched to a gene; V was cut back by 8 bases and J by 3 bases. In DNA form, the CDR3 reads TGTGCCAGCCTAGCGGGAGGAACAGATACGCAGTATTTT. It translates to CASLAGGTDTQYF.

The V and J genes are TRBV28 and TRBJ2-3; D gene uncertain. Trimming took 6 bases from V and 0 from J, leaving 13 bases between them. CDR3 size: 15 residues. Germline CDR1 and CDR2: MDHEN and SYDVKM. Written as DNA, the CDR3 is TGTGCCAGCAGATTAGGGTATCAGAGCACAGATACGCAGTATTTT. It codes for CASRLGYQSTDTQYF.

The chain links TRBV13 to TRBJ2-2; TRBD2 matches 9 bases. Germline V gives CDR1 PRHDT, CDR2 FYEKMQ (reference sequence). The CDR3 is 17 amino acids. J gave up 1 base and V 3 bases, and 6 bases lay outside the gene matches. DNA of the CDR3: TGTGCCAGCAGCTTGGGTCTAGCGGGGATGAACACCGGGGAGCTGTTTTTT. This codes for CASSLGLAGMNTGELFF.